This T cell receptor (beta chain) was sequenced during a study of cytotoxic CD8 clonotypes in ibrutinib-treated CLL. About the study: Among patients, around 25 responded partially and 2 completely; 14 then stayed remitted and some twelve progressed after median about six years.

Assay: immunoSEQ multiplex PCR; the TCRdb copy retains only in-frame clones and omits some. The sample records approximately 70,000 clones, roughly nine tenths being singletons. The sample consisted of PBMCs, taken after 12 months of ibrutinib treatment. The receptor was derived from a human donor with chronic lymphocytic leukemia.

The CDR3 region is CASSLSGQGAKEQFF. CDR3 nucleotides: TGTGCCAGCAGCCTGTCCGGACAGGGGGCTAAGGAGCAGTTCTTC. The rearrangement joins TRBV21-1 to TRBJ2-1; no DNA check was done on the table's D call, TRBD1. TRBV21-1 is classified as a pseudogene. This CDR3 is built from 15 residues.